A single sample is the source of the 20 T cell receptor beta chains below, sequenced in a study of OX40 agonist ivuxolimab in advanced cancers. The method was immunoSEQ multiplex PCR; TCRdb's version includes in-frame clones alone and lacks a portion of them. The table records tens of thousands of clones, about nine tenths of them present only once. This material consisted of CD4+ or CD8+ T cells sorted from blood, taken in a trial of the OX40 agonist ivuxolimab. The receptors derive from an adult with an advanced solid tumor such as melanoma, head and neck, liver or kidney cancer.

V and J are TRBV10-3 and TRBJ2-1, with TRBD2 matching 8 bases. Losses at the gene ends were 6 bases for V and 7 bases for J; bases not matched to a gene: 5. The CDR3 is made up of 13 amino acids. Germline V gene data show CDR1 as ENHRY and CDR2 as SYGVKD. The CDR3 sequence is CAIRGLGRNEQFF. For the CDR3, the DNA is TGTGCCATCAGGGGACTAGGACGGAATGAGCAGTTCTTC.

The chain combines TRBV4-1 with TRBJ2-1; D is undetermined. The length of the CDR3 is 16 residues. CDR1 MGHRA and CDR2 YSYEKL come from the germline V gene. V lost 0 bases and J lost 2, with 11 bases in between. Written as DNA, the CDR3 is TGCGCCAGCAGCCAAGAAGGCCAGCTGACCTACAATGAGCAGTTCTTC. As protein: CASSQEGQLTYNEQFF.

This chain connects TRBV7-2 to TRBJ2-7; D is tentatively TRBD1 or TRBD2 (5 bases each). This CDR3 contains 12 residues. CDR1 and CDR2 (germline): SGHTA, FQGNSA. V lost 10 bases to trimming and J lost 0 bases, with 10 bases between them. CDR3 region: CATGAHSYEQYF. Written as DNA, the CDR3 is TGTGCCACCGGGGCGCACTCCTACGAGCAGTACTTC.

V and J are TRBV15 and TRBJ2-7; TRBD2 agrees at 7 bases. The DNA end is more similar to TRBJ2-1, so the J call may be wrong. Germline assignment: CDR1 LNHNV and CDR2 YYDKDF (reference sequence). The CDR3 is 16 amino acids. The CDR3 loop is CATSRGAGVEDNEQFF. The CDR3 nucleotides read TGTGCCACCAGCAGAGGGGCGGGAGTTGAGGACAATGAGCAGTTCTTC.

The rearrangement joins TRBV7-6 to TRBJ2-6; no reliable D call. Trimming took off 2 bases at V and 4 bases at J, with 12 bases between the two ends. CDR3 size: 16 residues. From germline, CDR1 is SGHVS and CDR2 FNYEAQ. The CDR3 bases are TGTGCCAGCAGCTTATCAGGTTTTGGGGGGGCCAACGTCCTGACTTTC. Protein: CASSLSGFGGANVLTF.

The chain uses TRBV27 and TRBJ2-2; D may be TRBD1 (5 bases). With 2 bases removed from V and 2 bases from J, the gap between germline ends came to 21 bases. This CDR3 region has 19 residues. CDR1 and CDR2 (germline): MNHEY, SMNVEV (reference sequence). The CDR3 loop reads CASSLGLLVFQGNTGELFF. Written as DNA, the CDR3 is TGTGCCAGCAGTTTAGGGTTGTTGGTCTTTCAGGGAAACACCGGGGAGCTGTTTTTT.

V usage is TRBV5-1 and J usage is TRBJ2-3, with 7 bases matching TRBD1. There are 15 residues in the CDR3. Germline values: CDR1 SGHRS, CDR2 YFSETQ. V lost 2 bases to trimming and J lost 2 bases; unmatched junction nucleotides: 5. The CDR3 nucleotides read TGCGCCAGCAGCTTTGGGACAGTTACCACAGATACGCAGTATTTT. This encodes CASSFGTVTTDTQYF.

The chain recombines TRBV29-1 with TRBJ2-2; D is undetermined. The CDR3 runs to 16 residues. V lost 6 bases, J lost 4 bases, and 21 bases lay in between. Germline CDR1 reads SQVTM; CDR2 reads ANQGSEA. CDR3 sequence reads: CSVYSTQRSSTGELFF. CDR3 nucleotides: TGCAGCGTATACTCGACACAGCGAAGTTCCACCGGGGAGCTGTTTTTT.

The chain combines TRBV6-1 with TRBJ1-2, with D possibly being TRBD1 (6 bases). V gave up 1 base and J gave up 8 bases, with 8 bases separating them. Germline CDR1 reads MNHNS; CDR2 reads SASEGT. This CDR3 has 12 amino acids. In nucleotides, the CDR3 is TGTGCCAGCAGTGAAGGGACAGCAGGCTACACCTTC. Protein product: CASSEGTAGYTF.

The CDR3 DNA reads TGTGCCAGCAGCTTGGGGCAGGAGGCTTTCTTT. Translated: CASSLGQEAFF. This chain joins TRBV5-4 and TRBJ1-1; no definite D call. Trimming removed 0 bases at V and 11 bases at J, with 8 bases between. Germline CDR1 SGHNT, CDR2 YYREEE (reference sequence). The CDR3 runs 11 residues.

This sequence joins TRBV28 and TRBJ1-1; perhaps TRBD1 as D (5 bases). The CDR3 is 16 amino acids. V lost 5 bases, J lost 0 bases, and 16 bases lay in between. Germline V gives CDR1 MDHEN, CDR2 SYDVKM. The DNA for the CDR3 is TGTGCCAGCAGTACCGGGACGGGCTACATGAACACTGAAGCTTTCTTT. Translation: CASSTGTGYMNTEAFF.

The chain combines TRBV5-4 with TRBJ2-7; D unclear. The V end was cut by 0 bases, the J end by 0 bases, with 7 bases between. The length of the CDR3 is 14 residues. The germline V gene encodes CDR1 SGHNT and CDR2 YYREEE (reference sequence). The CDR3 nucleotides read TGTGCCAGCAGCTTGGATCGGGCCTCCTACGAGCAGTACTTC. It is translated as CASSLDRASYEQYF.

CDR3 bases: TGTGCCAGCGGCGTGGGGGCGAACACTGAAGCTTTCTTT. Residues: CASGVGANTEAFF. J is TRBJ1-1 and V is TRBV7-9; D perhaps matches TRBD1 (6 bases). Germline V gene data show CDR1 as SEHNR and CDR2 as FQNEAQ (reference sequence). V lost 8 bases and J 1 base, leaving 11 bases between the germline ends. CDR3 length: 13 residues.

J is TRBJ2-7 and V is TRBV27; D not resolved. The CDR3 consists of 15 residues. Trimming took off 0 bases at V and 4 bases at J, with 13 bases between the two ends. Germline-derived CDR1 and CDR2 are MNHEY and SMNVEV (reference sequence). The CDR3 is CASSLSPGSFYEQYV. DNA of the CDR3: TGTGCCAGCAGTTTATCCCCGGGCAGCTTTTACGAGCAGTACGTC.

The CDR3 sequence: CASSPAGGGMETQYF. The CDR3 region has the DNA TGCGCCAGCAGCCCTGCAGGGGGAGGGATGGAGACCCAGTACTTC. V and J are TRBV4-1 and TRBJ2-5, with D tentatively TRBD1 or TRBD2 (7 bases each). This CDR3 has 15 amino acids. Germline CDR1 reads MGHRA; CDR2 reads YSYEKL. Trimming took off 4 bases at V and 5 bases at J, with 17 bases between the two ends.

The rearrangement joins TRBV27 to TRBJ1-1; possible D gene TRBD1, 5 bases. Germline-derived CDR1 and CDR2 are MNHEY and SMNVEV (reference sequence). Trimming removed 6 bases at V and 1 base at J, with 12 bases between. The CDR3 extends over 14 amino acids. The CDR3 nucleotides are TGTGCCAGCAGCTTGCTGGGGGAGAACACTGAAGCTTTCTTT. Translated, it gives CASSLLGENTEAFF.

The chain's CDR3 is CASSPRPMTGSYEQYF. The CDR3 nucleotides read TGTGCCAGCAGTCCCCGCCCGATGACAGGGTCCTACGAGCAGTACTTC. This chain uses TRBV27 with TRBJ2-7; 7 nucleotides align to TRBD1. There are 16 residues in the CDR3. Looked up from germline, CDR1 is MNHEY and CDR2 is SMNVEV (reference sequence). Losses at the gene ends were 5 bases for V and 1 base for J; bases not matched to a gene: 11.

V gene TRBV10-1 combines with J gene TRBJ2-3; D is possibly TRBD2 (6 bases). The CDR3 is made up of 12 amino acids. CDR1 WNHNN and CDR2 SYGVQD come from the germline V gene (reference sequence). V dropped 3 bases and J dropped 5 bases, with 6 bases sitting between them. The CDR3 reads CASSDGGDTQYF. The CDR3 coding sequence is TGCGCCAGCAGTGACGGGGGAGATACGCAGTATTTT.

The gene calls are TRBV6-5 and TRBJ2-3; D unclear. V gave up 0 bases and J gave up 8 bases, with 9 bases separating them. The CDR3 runs to 13 residues. The V gene's germline CDR1 is MNHEY and CDR2 SVGAGI. This chain's CDR3 is CASSYSAVATQYF. The CDR3 coding sequence is TGTGCCAGCAGTTACTCGGCGGTGGCTACGCAGTATTTT.

The genes are TRBV11-2 and TRBJ1-3; D uncertain. Trimming removed 5 bases at V and 2 bases at J, with 10 bases between. The V gene's germline CDR1 is SGHAT and CDR2 FQNNGV. The CDR3 extends over 14 amino acids. CDR3 coding DNA: TGTGCCAGCAGCCCTTATCAGGCTGGAAACACCATATATTTT. Residues: CASSPYQAGNTIYF. The variable domain in full, with the rest retrieved from reference TRBV11-2 and TRBJ1-3, is EAGVAQSPRYKIIEKRQSVAFWCNPISGHATLYWYQQILGQGPKLLIQFQNNGVVDDSQLPKDRFSAERLKGVDSTLKIQPAKLEDSAVYLCASSPYQAGNTIYFGEGSWLTVV.